The clone carrying this TCR beta chain was recorded many times. Its antigen is as yet unknown. Described time point: sample taken at primary tumor resection. Whole RNA obtained from tumor, nontumor lung or frozen PBMC underwent sequencing without sorting. This entry is derived from a study of spatial heterogeneity in lung cancer. Study-wide results and limits: Expanded intratumoral alpha and beta TCR counts tracked tumor mutation counts.

TCRdb re-derived calls from the 5' RACE reads in MiXCR, one entry per CDR3 protein. The sample records about 12,000 distinct CDR3 sequences, about 5% being singletons. Specimen: lung tumor tissue, collected at surgery. The clonotype was recovered from a male donor with early-stage non-small cell lung cancer.

The CDR3 spells CASSLQGATEAFF. Here the CDR3 DNA reads TGTGCCAGCAGCCTACAGGGGGCCACTGAAGCTTTCTTT. The rearrangement uses TRBV6-2 or TRBV6-3 and TRBJ1-1; 9 nucleotides agree with TRBD1. Germline V gene data show CDR1 as MNHEY and CDR2 as SVGEGT. J was trimmed by 4 bases and V by 6 bases; bases with no gene match: 3. This CDR3 is 13 amino acids long.